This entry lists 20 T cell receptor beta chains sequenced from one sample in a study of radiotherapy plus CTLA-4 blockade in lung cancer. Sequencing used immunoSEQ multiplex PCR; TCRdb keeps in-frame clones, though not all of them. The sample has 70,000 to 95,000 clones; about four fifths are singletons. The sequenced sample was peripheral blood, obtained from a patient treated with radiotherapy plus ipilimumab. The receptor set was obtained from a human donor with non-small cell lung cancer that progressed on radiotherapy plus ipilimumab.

CDR3 protein: CASSFSGGGLYEQYF. CDR3 in DNA: TGTGCCAGCAGTTTTTCCGGAGGGGGCCTCTACGAGCAGTACTTC. The chain has TRBV28 and TRBJ2-7; tentative D call: TRBD1 (7 bases). The CDR3 sequence is 15 residues long. The germline CDR1 and CDR2 sequences are MDHEN and SYDVKM. V shed 3 bases and J shed 3 bases, with 15 bases lying between them.

The CDR3 DNA reads as TGCGCCAGCAGCTCGACTAGCGGGGGGCTGGAAGAGACCCAGTACTTC. Protein: CASSSTSGGLEETQYF. The chain combines TRBV5-1 with TRBJ2-5; the match to TRBD2 covers 13 bases. This CDR3 has 16 amino acids. In germline, CDR1 is SGHRS, CDR2 YFSETQ. Trimming took 3 bases from V and 3 from J; bases not matched to a gene: 5.

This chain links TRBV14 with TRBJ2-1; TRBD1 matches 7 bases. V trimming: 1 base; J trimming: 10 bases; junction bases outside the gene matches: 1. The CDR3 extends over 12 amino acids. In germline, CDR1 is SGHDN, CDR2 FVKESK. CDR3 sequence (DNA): TGTGCCAGCAGCCAAGTAGGGGGCGAGCAGTTCTTC. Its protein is CASSQVGGEQFF.

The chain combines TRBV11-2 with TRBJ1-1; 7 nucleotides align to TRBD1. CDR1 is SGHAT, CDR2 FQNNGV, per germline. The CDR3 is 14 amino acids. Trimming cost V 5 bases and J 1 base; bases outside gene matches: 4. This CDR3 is CASSPRTGNTEAFF. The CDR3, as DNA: TGTGCCAGCAGCCCCCGGACAGGGAACACTGAAGCTTTCTTT.

CDR3: CAWSPGLAYEQYF. As DNA, the CDR3 is TGTGCCTGGAGCCCTGGACTAGCCTACGAGCAGTACTTC. V is TRBV30 and J is TRBJ2-7; 7 nucleotides align to TRBD2. V trimming: 3 bases; J trimming: 2 bases; junction bases outside the gene matches: 4. Germline loops: CDR1 GTSNPN, CDR2 SVGIG (reference sequence). The CDR3 length is 13 residues.

The CDR3 nucleotides are TGTGCCAGCAGTGCACAGGGGGCGATGAACACTGAAGCTTTCTTT. Encoded protein: CASSAQGAMNTEAFF. J is TRBJ1-1 and V is TRBV6-6, with 9 positions matching TRBD1. The CDR3 consists of 15 residues. Germline V CDR1 and CDR2: MNHNY, SVGAGI (reference sequence). With V trimmed by 5 bases and J by 0 bases, 4 bases remained unmatched.

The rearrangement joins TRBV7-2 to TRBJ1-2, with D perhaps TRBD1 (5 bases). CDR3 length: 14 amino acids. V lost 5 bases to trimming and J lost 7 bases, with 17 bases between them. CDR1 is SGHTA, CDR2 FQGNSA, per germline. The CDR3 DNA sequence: TGTGCCAGCAGCCCAACGTTCGTGGGGGGTGGCTACACCTTC. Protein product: CASSPTFVGGGYTF.

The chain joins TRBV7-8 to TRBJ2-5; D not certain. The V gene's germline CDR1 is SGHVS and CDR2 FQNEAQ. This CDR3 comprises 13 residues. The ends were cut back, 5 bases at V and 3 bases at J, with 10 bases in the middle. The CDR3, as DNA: TGTGCCAGCAGCATACGACCGAAAGAGACCCAGTACTTC. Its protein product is CASSIRPKETQYF.

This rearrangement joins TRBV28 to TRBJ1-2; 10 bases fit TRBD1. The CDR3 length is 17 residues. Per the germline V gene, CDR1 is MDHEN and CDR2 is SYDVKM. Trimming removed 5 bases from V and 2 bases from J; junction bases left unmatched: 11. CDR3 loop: CASSDSGTGETNYGYTF. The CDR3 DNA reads TGTGCCAGCAGTGACTCCGGGACAGGGGAAACAAACTATGGCTACACCTTC.

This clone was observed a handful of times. This CDR3 reads CAISEGTESSYEQYF. In DNA form, the CDR3 reads TGTGCCATCAGTGAAGGGACTGAGAGCTCCTACGAGCAGTACTTC. The J gene is TRBJ2-7, the V gene TRBV10-3; perhaps TRBD2 as D (6 bases). The CDR3 covers 15 residues. Germline V lookup: CDR1 ENHRY, CDR2 SYGVKD. With 3 bases removed from V and 0 bases from J, the gap between germline ends came to 12 bases.

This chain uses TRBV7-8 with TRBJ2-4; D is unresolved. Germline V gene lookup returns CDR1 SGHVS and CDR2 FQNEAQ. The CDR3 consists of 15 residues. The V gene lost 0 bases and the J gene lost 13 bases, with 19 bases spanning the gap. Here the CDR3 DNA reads TGTGCCAGCAGCTTAGCTGGCTCACAAAGGCCGCAGCAGTACTTC. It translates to CASSLAGSQRPQQYF.

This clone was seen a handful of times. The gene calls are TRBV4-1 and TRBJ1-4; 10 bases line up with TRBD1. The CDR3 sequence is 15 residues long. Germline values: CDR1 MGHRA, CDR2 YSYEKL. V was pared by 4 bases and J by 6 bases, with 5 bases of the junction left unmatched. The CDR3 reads CASSPDRGVYEKLFF. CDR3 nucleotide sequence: TGCGCCAGCAGCCCGGACAGGGGGGTATATGAAAAACTGTTTTTT.

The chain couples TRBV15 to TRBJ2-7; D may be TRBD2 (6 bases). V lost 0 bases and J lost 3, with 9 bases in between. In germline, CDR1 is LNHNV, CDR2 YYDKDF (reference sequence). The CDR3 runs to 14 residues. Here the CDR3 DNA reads TGTGCCACCAGCAGAGAGACTAGTTTCTACGAGCAGTACTTC. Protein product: CATSRETSFYEQYF.

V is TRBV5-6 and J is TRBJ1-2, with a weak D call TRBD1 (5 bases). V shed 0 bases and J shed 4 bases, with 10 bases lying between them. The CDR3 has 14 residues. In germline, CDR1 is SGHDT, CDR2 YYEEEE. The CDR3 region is CASSLVGQTYGYTF. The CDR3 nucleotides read TGTGCCAGCAGCTTGGTGGGGCAGACCTATGGCTACACCTTC.

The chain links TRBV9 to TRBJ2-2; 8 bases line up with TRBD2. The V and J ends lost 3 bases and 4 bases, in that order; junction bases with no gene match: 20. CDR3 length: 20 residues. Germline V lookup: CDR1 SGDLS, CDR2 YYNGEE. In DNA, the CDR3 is TGTGCCAGCAGCGCCTCGGGACTAGGGACCGCTGACATATCCACCGGGGAGCTGTTTTTT. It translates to CASSASGLGTADISTGELFF.

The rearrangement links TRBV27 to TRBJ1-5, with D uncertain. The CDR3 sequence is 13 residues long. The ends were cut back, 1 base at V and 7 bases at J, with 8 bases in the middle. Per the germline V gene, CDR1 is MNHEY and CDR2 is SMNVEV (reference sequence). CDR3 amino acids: CASSLLGNQPQHF. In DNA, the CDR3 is TGTGCCAGCAGTTTATTGGGGAACCAGCCCCAGCATTTT.

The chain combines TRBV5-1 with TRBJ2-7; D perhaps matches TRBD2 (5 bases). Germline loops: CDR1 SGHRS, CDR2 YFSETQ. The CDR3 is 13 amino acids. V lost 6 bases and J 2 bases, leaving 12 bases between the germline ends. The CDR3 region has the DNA TGCGCCAGCACGGCGGGCCTCCCCTACGAGCAGTACTTC. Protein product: CASTAGLPYEQYF.

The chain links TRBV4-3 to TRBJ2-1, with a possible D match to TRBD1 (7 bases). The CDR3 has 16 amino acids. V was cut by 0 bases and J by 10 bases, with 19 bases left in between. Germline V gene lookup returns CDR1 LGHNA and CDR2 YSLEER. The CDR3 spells CASSQDLGDAGGEQFF. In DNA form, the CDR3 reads TGCGCCAGCAGCCAAGATCTCGGGGACGCAGGGGGGGAGCAGTTCTTC.

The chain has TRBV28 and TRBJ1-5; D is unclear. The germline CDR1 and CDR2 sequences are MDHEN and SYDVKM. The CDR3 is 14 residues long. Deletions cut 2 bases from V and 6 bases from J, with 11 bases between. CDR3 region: CASSLRWGVQPQHF. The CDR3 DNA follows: TGTGCCAGCAGTTTACGATGGGGAGTTCAGCCCCAGCATTTT.

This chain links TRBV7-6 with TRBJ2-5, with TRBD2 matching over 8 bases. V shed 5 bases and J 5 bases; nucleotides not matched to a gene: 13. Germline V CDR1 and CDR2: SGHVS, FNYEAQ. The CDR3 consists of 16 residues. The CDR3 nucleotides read TGTGCCAGCAGCCTTACCTCCCCAACGGGGGGGGAGACCCAGTACTTC. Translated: CASSLTSPTGGETQYF.